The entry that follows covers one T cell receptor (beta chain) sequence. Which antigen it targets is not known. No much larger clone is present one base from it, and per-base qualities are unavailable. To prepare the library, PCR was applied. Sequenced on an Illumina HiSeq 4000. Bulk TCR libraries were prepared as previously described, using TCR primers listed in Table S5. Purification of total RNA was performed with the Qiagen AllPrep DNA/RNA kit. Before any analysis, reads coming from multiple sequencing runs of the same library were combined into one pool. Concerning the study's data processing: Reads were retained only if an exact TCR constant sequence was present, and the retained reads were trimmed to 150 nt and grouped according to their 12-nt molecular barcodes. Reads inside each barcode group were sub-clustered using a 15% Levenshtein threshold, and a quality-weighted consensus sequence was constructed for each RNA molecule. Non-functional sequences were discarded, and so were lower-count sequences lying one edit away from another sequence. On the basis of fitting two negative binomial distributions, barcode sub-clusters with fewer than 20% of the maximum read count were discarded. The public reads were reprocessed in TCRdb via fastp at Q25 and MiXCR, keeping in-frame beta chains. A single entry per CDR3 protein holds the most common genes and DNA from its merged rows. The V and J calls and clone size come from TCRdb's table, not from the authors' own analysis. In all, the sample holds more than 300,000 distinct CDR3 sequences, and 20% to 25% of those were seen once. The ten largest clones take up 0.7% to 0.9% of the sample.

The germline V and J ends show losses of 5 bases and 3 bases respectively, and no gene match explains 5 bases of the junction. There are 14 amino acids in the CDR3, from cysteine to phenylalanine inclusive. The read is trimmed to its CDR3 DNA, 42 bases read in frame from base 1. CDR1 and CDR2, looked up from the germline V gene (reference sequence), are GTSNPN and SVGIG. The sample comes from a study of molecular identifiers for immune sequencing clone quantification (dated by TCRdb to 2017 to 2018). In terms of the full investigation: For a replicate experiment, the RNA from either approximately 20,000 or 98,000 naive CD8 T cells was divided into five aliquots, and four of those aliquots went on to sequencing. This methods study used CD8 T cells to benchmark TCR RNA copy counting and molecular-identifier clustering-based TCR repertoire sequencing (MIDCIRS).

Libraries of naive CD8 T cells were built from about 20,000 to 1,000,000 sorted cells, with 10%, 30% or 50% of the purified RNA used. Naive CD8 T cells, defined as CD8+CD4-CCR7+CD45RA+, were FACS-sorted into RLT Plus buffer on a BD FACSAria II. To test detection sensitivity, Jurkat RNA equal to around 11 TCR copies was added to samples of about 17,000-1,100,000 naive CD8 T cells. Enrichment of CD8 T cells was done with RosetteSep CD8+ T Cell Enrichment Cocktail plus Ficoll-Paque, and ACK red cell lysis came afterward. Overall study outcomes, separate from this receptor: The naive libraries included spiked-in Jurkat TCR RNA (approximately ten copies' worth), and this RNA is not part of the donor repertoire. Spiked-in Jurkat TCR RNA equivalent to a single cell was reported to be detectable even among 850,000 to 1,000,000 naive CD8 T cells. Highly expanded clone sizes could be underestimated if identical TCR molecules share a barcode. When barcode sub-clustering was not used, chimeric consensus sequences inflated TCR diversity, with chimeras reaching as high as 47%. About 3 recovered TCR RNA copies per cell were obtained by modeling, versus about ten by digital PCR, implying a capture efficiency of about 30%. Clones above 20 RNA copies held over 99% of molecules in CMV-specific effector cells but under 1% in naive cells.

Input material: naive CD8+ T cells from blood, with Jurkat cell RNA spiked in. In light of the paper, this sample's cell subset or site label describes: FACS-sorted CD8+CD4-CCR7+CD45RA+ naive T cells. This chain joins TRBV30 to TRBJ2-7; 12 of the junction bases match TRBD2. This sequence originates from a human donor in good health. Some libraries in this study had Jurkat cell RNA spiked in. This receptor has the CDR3 CAWCRTSGNYEQYF. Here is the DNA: TGTGCCTGGTGTCGGACTAGCGGGAACTACGAGCAGTACTTC. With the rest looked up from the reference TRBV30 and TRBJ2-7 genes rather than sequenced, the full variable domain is SQTIHQWPATLVQPVGSPLSLECTVEGTSNPNLYWYRQAAGRGLQLLFYSVGIGQISSEVPQNLSASRPQDRQFILSSKKLLLSDSGFYLCAWCRTSGNYEQYFGPGTRLTVT.